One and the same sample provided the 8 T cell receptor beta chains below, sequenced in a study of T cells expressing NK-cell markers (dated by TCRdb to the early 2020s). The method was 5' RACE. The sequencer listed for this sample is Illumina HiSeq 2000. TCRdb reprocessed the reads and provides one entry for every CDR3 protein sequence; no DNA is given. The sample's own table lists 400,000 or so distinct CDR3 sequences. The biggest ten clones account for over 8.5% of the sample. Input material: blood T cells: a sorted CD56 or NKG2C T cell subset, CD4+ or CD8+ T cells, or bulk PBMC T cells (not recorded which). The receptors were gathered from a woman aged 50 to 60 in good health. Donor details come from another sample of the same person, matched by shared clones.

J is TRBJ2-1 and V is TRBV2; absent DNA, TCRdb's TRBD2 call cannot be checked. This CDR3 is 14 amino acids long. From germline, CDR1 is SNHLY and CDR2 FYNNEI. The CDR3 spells CASSPGLAPNEQFF.

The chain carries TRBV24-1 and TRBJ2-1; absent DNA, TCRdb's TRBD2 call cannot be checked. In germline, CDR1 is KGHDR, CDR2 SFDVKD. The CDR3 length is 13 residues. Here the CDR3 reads CATSVGGAQLQFF.

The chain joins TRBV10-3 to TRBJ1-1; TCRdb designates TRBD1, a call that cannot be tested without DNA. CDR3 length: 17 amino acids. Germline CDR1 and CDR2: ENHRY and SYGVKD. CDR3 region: CAISEGSTGRGNTEAFF.

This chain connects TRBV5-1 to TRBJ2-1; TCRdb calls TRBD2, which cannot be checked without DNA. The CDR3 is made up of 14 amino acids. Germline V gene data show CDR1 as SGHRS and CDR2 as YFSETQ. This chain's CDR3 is CASSTGLVDNEQFF.

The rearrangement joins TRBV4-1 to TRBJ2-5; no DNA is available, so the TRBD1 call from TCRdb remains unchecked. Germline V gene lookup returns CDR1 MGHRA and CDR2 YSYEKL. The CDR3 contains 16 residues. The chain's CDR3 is CASSPHRRDKRETQYF.

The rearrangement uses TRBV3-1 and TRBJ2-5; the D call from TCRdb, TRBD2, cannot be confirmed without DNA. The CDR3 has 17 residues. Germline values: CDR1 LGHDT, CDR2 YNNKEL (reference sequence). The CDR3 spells CASSLSETSGRKETQYF.

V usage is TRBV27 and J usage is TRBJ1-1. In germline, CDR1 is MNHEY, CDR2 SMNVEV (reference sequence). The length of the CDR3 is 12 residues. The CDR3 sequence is CASMGSRTEAFF.

This CDR3 reads CASSPGLNVGTQYF. The V gene is TRBV11-2, the J gene TRBJ2-5; TCRdb designates TRBD2, a call that cannot be tested without DNA. Germline values: CDR1 SGHAT, CDR2 FQNNGV. The CDR3 runs 14 residues.